This section outlines one TCR beta chain sequence together with its context. Antigen: not known. Method: immunoSEQ multiplex PCR; TCRdb's copy keeps in-frame clones and lacks some. The sample lists roughly 120,000 clones, 90% to 95% occurring once. The CDR3 has 13 amino acids. The V and J ends lost 6 bases and 4 bases respectively, with 7 bases between them. CDR1 and CDR2 (germline): SNHLY, FYNNEI. This entry belongs to a study of graft-versus-host responses after intestinal transplantation. Study overall: Those transplanted obtained multivisceral, liver-intestinal, or isolated intestinal grafts. Tacrolimus and steroids were given for two to three years to all recipients after anti-thymocyte globulin induction.

Notes on the study in general: Patients who carried graft-donor T cell macrochimerism also had high graft-versus-host to host-versus-graft clonal ratios in their allografts. The authors found GvH clones in recipient marrow, some appearing first in ileum or blood.

The sample was unstimulated CD4+ T cells sorted from spleen or lymph node cells, taken before transplant. The chain joins TRBV2 to TRBJ1-6; no firm D call. The receptor's source is a human donor who was the organ donor for an intestinal transplant. The CDR3 DNA reads as TGTGCCAGCAGAGCACGGTATAATTCACCCCTCCACTTT. Amino acid sequence: CASRARYNSPLHF.